Sequencing of this T cell receptor beta chain was carried out in a study of PD-1 blockade in classical Hodgkin lymphoma. Time point denoted: cycle 4 day 1 (C4D1), after 6 weeks of nivolumab. All trial patients relapsed after autologous stem cell transplantation. This CDR3 is built from 11 residues. CDR1 is DFQATT and CDR2 is SNEGSKA in the germline V gene (reference sequence). Trimming took off 4 bases at V and 11 bases at J, with 14 bases between the two ends. Sequenced by immunoSEQ multiplex PCR; TCRdb stores in-frame clones only, minus some. Here the sample spans about 39,000 clones, over 70% being singletons. General study findings and limits: The baseline diversity of complete responders showed similarity to that of newly diagnosed patients.

This clone was seen a handful of times. The antigen is unknown. The chain combines TRBV20-1 with TRBJ1-1; the D gene is possibly TRBD1 (6 bases). The clonotype was recovered from a human donor with classical Hodgkin lymphoma. This sample comprised peripheral blood mononuclear cells (PBMCs), obtained before the fourth cycle of nivolumab. CDR3 sequence: CSANSLRGAFF. CDR3 bases: TGCAGTGCTAATTCACTTAGGGGGGCTTTCTTT.